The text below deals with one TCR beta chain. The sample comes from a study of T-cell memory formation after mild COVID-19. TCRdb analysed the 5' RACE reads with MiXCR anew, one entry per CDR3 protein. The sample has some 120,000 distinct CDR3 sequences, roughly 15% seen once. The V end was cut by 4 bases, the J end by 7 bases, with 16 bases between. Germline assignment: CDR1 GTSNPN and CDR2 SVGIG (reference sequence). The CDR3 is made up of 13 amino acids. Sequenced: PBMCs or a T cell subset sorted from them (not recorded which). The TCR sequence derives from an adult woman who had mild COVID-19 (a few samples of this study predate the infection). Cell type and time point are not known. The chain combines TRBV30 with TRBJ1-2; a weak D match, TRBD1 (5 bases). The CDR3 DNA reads TGTGCCTGGACCCCTTATGGGGGGTTTGGCTACACCTTC. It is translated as CAWTPYGGFGYTF.